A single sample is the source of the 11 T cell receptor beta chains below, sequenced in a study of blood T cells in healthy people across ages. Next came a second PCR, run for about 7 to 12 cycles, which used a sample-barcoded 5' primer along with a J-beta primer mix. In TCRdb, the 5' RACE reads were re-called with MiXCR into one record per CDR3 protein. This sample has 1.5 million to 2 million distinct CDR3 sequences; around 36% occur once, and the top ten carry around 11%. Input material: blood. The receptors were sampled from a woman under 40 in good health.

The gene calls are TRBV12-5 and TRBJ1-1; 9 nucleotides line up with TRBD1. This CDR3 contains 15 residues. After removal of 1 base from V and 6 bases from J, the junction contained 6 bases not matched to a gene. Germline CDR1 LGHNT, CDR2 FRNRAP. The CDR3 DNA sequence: TGTGCTAGTGGTTTGGAGACAGGGGGAGGGGCTGAAGCTTTCTTT. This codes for CASGLETGGGAEAFF.

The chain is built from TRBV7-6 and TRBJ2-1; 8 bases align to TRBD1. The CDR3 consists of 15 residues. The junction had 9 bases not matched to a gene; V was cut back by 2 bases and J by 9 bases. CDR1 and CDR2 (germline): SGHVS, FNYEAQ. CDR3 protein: CASSLLGQGSSEQFF. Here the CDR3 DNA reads TGTGCCAGCAGCTTATTAGGACAGGGTTCTTCTGAGCAGTTCTTC.

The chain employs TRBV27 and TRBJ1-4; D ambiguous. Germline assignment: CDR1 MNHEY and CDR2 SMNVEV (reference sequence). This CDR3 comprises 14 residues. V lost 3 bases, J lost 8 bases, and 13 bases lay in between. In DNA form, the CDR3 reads TGTGCCAGCAGTTTTTTAGGGATGAGGGAAAAACTGTTTTTT. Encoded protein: CASSFLGMREKLFF.

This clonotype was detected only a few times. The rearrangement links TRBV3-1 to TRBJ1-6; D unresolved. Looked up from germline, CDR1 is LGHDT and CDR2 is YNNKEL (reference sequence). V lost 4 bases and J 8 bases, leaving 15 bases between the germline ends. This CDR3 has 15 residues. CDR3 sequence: CASSLMDGGYSPLHF. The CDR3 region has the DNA TGTGCCAGCAGCCTGATGGACGGAGGATATTCACCCCTCCACTTT. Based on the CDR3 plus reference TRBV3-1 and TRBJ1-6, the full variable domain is DTAVSQTPKYLVTQMGNDKSIKCEQNLGHDTMYWYKQDSKKFLKIMFSYNNKELIINETVPNRFSPKSPDKAHLNLHINSLELGDSAVYFCASSLMDGGYSPLHFGNGTRLTVT.

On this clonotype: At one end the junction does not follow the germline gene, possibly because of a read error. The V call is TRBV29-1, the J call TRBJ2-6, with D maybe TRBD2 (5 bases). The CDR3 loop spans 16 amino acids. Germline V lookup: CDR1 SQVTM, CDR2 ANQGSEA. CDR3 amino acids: CSVAGQASSGTNVLTF. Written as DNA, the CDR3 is TGCAGCGTTGCTGGGCAGGCTAGCTCTGGGACCAACGTCCTGACTTTC.

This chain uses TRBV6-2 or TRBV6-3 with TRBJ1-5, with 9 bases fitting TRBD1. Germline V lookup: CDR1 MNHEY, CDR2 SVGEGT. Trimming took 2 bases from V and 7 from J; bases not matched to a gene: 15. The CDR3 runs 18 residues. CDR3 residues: CASSYGDRIDRGFQPQHF. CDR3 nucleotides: TGTGCCAGCAGTTACGGTGATCGCATAGACAGGGGGTTCCAGCCCCAGCATTTT.

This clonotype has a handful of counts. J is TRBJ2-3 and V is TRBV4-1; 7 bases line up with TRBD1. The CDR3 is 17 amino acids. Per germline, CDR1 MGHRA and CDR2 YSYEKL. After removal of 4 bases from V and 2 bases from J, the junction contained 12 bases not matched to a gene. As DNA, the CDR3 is TGCGCCAGCAGCCCAAGACATTTGACAGGGTCCACAGATACGCAGTATTTT. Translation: CASSPRHLTGSTDTQYF.

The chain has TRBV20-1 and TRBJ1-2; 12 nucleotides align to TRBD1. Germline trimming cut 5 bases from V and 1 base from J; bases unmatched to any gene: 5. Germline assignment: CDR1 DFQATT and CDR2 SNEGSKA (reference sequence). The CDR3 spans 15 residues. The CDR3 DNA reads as TGCAGTGCTTGGGACAGGGGGCCCTTTAACTATGGCTACACCTTC. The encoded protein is CSAWDRGPFNYGYTF.

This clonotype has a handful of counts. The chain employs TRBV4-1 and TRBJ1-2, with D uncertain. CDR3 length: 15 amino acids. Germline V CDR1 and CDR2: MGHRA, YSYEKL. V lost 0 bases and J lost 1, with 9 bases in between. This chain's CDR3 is CASSQDLFSNYGYTF. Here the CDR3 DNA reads TGCGCCAGCAGCCAAGACCTGTTCAGTAACTATGGCTACACCTTC.

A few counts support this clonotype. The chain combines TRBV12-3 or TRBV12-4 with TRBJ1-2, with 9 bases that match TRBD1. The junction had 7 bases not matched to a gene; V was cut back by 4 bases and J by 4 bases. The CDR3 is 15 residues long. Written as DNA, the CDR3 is TGTGCCAGCAGTTCCCCAGGACAGGGGATCTATGGCTACACCTTC. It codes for CASSSPGQGIYGYTF.

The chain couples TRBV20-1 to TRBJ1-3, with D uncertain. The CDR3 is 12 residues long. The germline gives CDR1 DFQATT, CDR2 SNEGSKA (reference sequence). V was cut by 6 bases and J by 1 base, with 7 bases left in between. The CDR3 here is CSALTSGNTIYF. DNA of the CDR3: TGCAGTGCCCTAACTTCTGGAAACACCATATATTTT.